This T cell receptor (beta chain) was captured in a study of CD8+CD57+ T cells in acquired aplastic anemia. Study-level information: The study obtained an average of around 3.1 ug of DNA from sorted CD4+ and CD8+ cells. An average of roughly 10 million reads for CD4+ cells was obtained from healthy donors.

The length of the CDR3 is 15 residues. With 0 bases removed from V and 0 bases from J, the gap between germline ends came to 8 bases. Germline values: CDR1 MNHEY, CDR2 SVGAGI. Genomic DNA templated the TCR beta VDJ and CDR3 profiling. TCRdb redid the calling of the reads with MiXCR, one entry per CDR3 protein. The sample lists a few hundred thousand distinct CDR3 sequences; under 65% were seen once. This clonotype was counted ten times or more. Antigen: not known. Points from the study as a whole: Patient and control CD8+ Simpson's diversity was not significantly different. Patients and controls were found to share twenty-nine CD8+ CDR3 sequences.

The sequencing input was sorted CD4+, CD8+, or CD8+CD57+ T cells (not recorded which) from PBMCs. The J gene is TRBJ1-1, the V gene TRBV6-5; D is uncertain. This TCR was sampled from a human donor in good health. The CDR3 loop reads CASSYSSPMNTEAFF. The CDR3 bases are TGTGCCAGCAGTTACTCGTCCCCCATGAACACTGAAGCTTTCTTT.